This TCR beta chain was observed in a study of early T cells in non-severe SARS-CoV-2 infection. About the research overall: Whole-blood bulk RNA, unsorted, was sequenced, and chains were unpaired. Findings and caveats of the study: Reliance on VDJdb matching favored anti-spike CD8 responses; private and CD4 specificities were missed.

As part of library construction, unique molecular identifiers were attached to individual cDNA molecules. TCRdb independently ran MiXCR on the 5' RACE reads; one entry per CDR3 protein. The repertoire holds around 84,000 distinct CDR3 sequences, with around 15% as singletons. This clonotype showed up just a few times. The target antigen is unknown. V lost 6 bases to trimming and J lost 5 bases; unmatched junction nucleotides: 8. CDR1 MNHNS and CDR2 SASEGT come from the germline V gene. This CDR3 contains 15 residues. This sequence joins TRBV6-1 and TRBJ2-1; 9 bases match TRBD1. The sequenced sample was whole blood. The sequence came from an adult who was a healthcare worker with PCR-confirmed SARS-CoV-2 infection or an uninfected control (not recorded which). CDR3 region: CASRRRTGANNEQFF. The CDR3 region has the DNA TGTGCCAGCAGACGCAGGACAGGGGCCAACAATGAGCAGTTCTTC.